The 13 T cell receptor beta chains below were found in one sample sequenced in a study of response to subunit inactivated influenza vaccine. MiXCR, run by TCRdb on the RT-PCR reads, gives a single entry per CDR3 protein. The repertoire holds about 570,000 distinct CDR3 sequences, with around 11% as singletons. The data were also submitted as part of a second study, on T cells expressing NK-cell markers. That paper notes: Production of TCR beta cDNA relied on 5'RACE template switching with UMIs.

The sample was PBMCs from blood, taken on the day of vaccination. Receptors were obtained from a man aged 45-65 years who received an inactivated influenza vaccine.

This clonotype came up a few times. The gene calls are TRBV30 and TRBJ2-7; perhaps TRBD2 as D (6 bases). In germline, CDR1 is GTSNPN, CDR2 SVGIG (reference sequence). The V end was cut by 1 base, the J end by 3 bases, with 19 bases between. The CDR3 length is 16 residues. The CDR3 nucleotides are TGTGCCTGGAGTGCGGTAAACGGGGGAGGTTACTACGAGCAGTACTTC. Translating gives CAWSAVNGGGYYEQYF.

The rearrangement links TRBV28 to TRBJ2-2; 11 bases are shared with TRBD2. From germline, CDR1 is MDHEN and CDR2 SYDVKM. The CDR3 sequence is 21 residues long. The J segment lost 3 bases and the V segment lost 2 bases, leaving 17 bases of the junction unmatched. CDR3 sequence reads: CASSLSPKLLAGVRYTGELFF. The CDR3 DNA reads TGTGCCAGCAGTTTAAGCCCCAAGTTACTAGCGGGGGTACGATACACCGGGGAGCTGTTTTTT.

This chain connects TRBV6-1 to TRBJ1-5; D call uncertain. V lost 8 bases and J lost 0, with 14 bases in between. This CDR3 comprises 15 residues. The germline gives CDR1 MNHNS, CDR2 SASEGT. As DNA, the CDR3 is TGTGCCAGCTTGCCTTCGGCAGATAGCAATCAGCCCCAGCATTTT. Protein sequence: CASLPSADSNQPQHF.

The genes are TRBV12-3 or TRBV12-4 and TRBJ2-1; D is perhaps TRBD1 (7 bases). Trimming stripped 8 bases from V and 6 bases from J, with 14 bases between. The CDR3 runs to 13 residues. CDR3 sequence reads: CASRQGGGNEQFF. In nucleotides, the CDR3 is TGTGCCAGCCGCCAGGGGGGCGGCAATGAGCAGTTCTTC.

In its sample, this clonotype was seen a few times. The CDR3 nucleotides are TGCGCCAGCAGTGAGGGGAGTGAGCAGTTCTTC. Its translation is CASSEGSEQFF. V is TRBV5-1 and J is TRBJ2-1; possibly TRBD1 or TRBD2 for D (5 bases each). The CDR3 consists of 11 residues. Germline CDR1 is SGHRS and CDR2 is YFSETQ. The germline V and J ends were trimmed by 5 bases and 9 bases, with 9 bases remaining between them.

The genes are TRBV5-5 and TRBJ2-7; possibly TRBD1 for D (6 bases). The V gene's germline CDR1 is SGHKS and CDR2 YYEKEE (reference sequence). There are 14 residues in the CDR3. The V and J ends lost 3 bases and 2 bases respectively, with 12 bases between them. CDR3 nucleotides: TGTGCCAGCAGCTCCGACAGGACAACCTACGAGCAGTACTTC. Translating it yields CASSSDRTTYEQYF.

This clonotype turned up a few times. The chain recombines TRBV23-1 with TRBJ2-3; D gene uncertain. TRBV23-1 is reported as an ORF; its role is uncertain. V lost 3 bases, J lost 2 bases, and 12 bases lay in between. The CDR3 is 15 residues long. The CDR3 reads CASSHPTTDTDTQYF. For the CDR3, the DNA is TGCGCCAGCAGTCATCCGACGACGGACACAGATACGCAGTATTTT.

This clonotype appeared many times. The chain uses TRBV7-2 and TRBJ2-2; 10 bases are shared with TRBD1. V gave up 2 bases and J gave up 2 bases; unmatched junction bases: 2. Germline loops: CDR1 SGHTA, CDR2 FQGNSA. The CDR3 spans 16 residues. CDR3 loop: CASSLRTGGNTGELFF. The CDR3 region has the DNA TGTGCCAGCAGCTTACGGACAGGGGGAAACACCGGGGAGCTGTTTTTT.

This clonotype came up a few times. The chain employs TRBV28 and TRBJ2-7; the D gene is possibly TRBD2 (6 bases). Germline V CDR1 and CDR2: MDHEN, SYDVKM. The CDR3 spans 14 residues. Trimming shortened V by 0 bases and J by 4 bases, and 10 bases separated the two germline ends. CDR3 loop: CASSLWGGRYEQYF. The CDR3 coding sequence is TGTGCCAGCAGTTTATGGGGAGGACGTTACGAGCAGTACTTC.

The rearrangement uses TRBV28 and TRBJ1-6; TRBD1 might be the D (6 bases). The ends were cut back, 8 bases at V and 0 bases at J, with 20 bases in the middle. This CDR3 is built from 18 residues. Germline loops: CDR1 MDHEN, CDR2 SYDVKM. This chain's CDR3 is CASGMGQADSSYNSPLHF. DNA for the CDR3: TGTGCCAGCGGGATGGGACAAGCGGACAGCTCCTATAATTCACCCCTCCACTTT. The full variable domain, with the rest looked up from reference TRBV28 and TRBJ1-6, is DVKVTQSSRYLVKRTGEKVFLECVQDMDHENMFWYRQDPGLGLRLIYFSYDVKMKEKGDIPEGYSVSREKKERFSLILESASTNQTSMYLCASGMGQADSSYNSPLHFGNGTRLTVT.

The chain links TRBV18 to TRBJ2-3, with TRBD1 as a possible D gene (5 bases). Germline assignment: CDR1 KGHSH and CDR2 LQKENI. This CDR3 region has 17 residues. Trimming left V 6 bases short and J 1 base short, with 20 bases between. The CDR3 DNA follows: TGTGCCAGCTCTTCCCGGGCAGGGATGAGAGGCACAGATACGCAGTATTTT. It translates to CASSSRAGMRGTDTQYF.

Only a few counts were recorded for this clonotype. This chain links TRBV12-3 or TRBV12-4 with TRBJ2-7, with 11 bases matching TRBD1. This CDR3 is 15 amino acids long. V lost 5 bases and J lost 0; bases outside the gene matches: 3. CDR3 residues: CASSRDRGASYEQYF. The CDR3 DNA reads TGTGCCAGCAGTCGGGACAGGGGGGCCTCCTACGAGCAGTACTTC.

The chain combines TRBV6-6 with TRBJ1-2, with D maybe TRBD1 (6 bases). The CDR3 is 13 amino acids. The germline V and J ends were trimmed by 1 base and 7 bases, with 10 bases remaining between them. Germline V gives CDR1 MNHNY, CDR2 SVGAGI (reference sequence). CDR3 protein: CASSYLQGGGYTF. The CDR3 nucleotides read TGTGCCAGCAGTTACTTACAGGGTGGTGGCTACACCTTC.